What follows are 22 T cell receptor beta chains derived from one specimen sequenced in a study of OX40 agonist ivuxolimab in advanced cancers. The library was prepared using the immunoSEQ multiplex PCR assay. In its TCRdb copy, this immuneACCESS table keeps in-frame sequences only and misses some clones. Where compared with another copy, unresolved V genes explain less than half of these, and the others have no known cause. The sample contains nearly 95,000 clones, approximately 94% of them found a single time. In total, the top ten clones hold about 2.6% of the sample. Sequenced material: CD4+ or CD8+ T cells sorted from blood, taken in a trial of the OX40 agonist ivuxolimab. These receptors all come from an adult with an advanced solid tumor such as melanoma, head and neck, liver or kidney cancer.

This clone was found once. The chain carries TRBV5-5 and TRBJ2-5; TRBD2 is a possible D gene (5 bases). Per germline, CDR1 SGHKS and CDR2 YYEKEE (reference sequence). V lost 0 bases to trimming and J lost 3 bases, with 18 bases between them. The CDR3 has 17 amino acids. In nucleotides, the CDR3 is TGTGCCAGCAGCTTGGCCCCTGTTATGGACTGGGAAGAGACCCAGTACTTC. Residues: CASSLAPVMDWEETQYF.

The rearrangement joins TRBV19 to TRBJ1-1; D is perhaps TRBD1 (5 bases). In germline, CDR1 is LNHDA, CDR2 SQIVND (reference sequence). V dropped 3 bases and J dropped 0 bases, with 14 bases sitting between them. The CDR3 length is 16 residues. The CDR3 DNA is TGTGCCAGTAGTATTCAGGGCGGTCTCATGAACACTGAAGCTTTCTTT. Amino acids: CASSIQGGLMNTEAFF.

This clone occurred a few times. The rearrangement joins TRBV27 to TRBJ2-7, with D possibly TRBD1 on 5 matching bases. Per the germline V gene, CDR1 is MNHEY and CDR2 is SMNVEV (reference sequence). V shed 8 bases and J shed 0 bases, with 11 bases lying between them. The CDR3 totals 13 residues. This chain's CDR3 is CASLDRSSYEQYF. DNA of the CDR3: TGTGCCAGCCTCGACAGAAGCTCCTACGAGCAGTACTTC.

V is TRBV27 and J is TRBJ2-7, with 7 bases fitting TRBD1. V was pared by 5 bases and J by 4 bases, with 11 bases of the junction left unmatched. Germline CDR1 and CDR2: MNHEY and SMNVEV (reference sequence). The CDR3 spans 15 residues. CDR3 in amino acids: CASSHPGQSVYEQYF. The CDR3 DNA reads as TGTGCCAGCAGTCACCCGGGACAGAGTGTTTACGAGCAGTACTTC.

This chain connects TRBV2 to TRBJ1-2; D remains ambiguous. Germline V gene sequence: CDR1 SNHLY, CDR2 FYNNEI. The CDR3 sequence is 10 residues long. V lost 9 bases and J 6 bases, leaving 8 bases between the germline ends. DNA of the CDR3: TGTGCCAGGGACGGAGATGGCTACACCTTC. This translates into CARDGDGYTF.

This chain links TRBV6-1 with TRBJ2-1; unclear D gene. V lost 2 bases and J 2 bases, leaving 10 bases between the germline ends. The CDR3 runs to 15 residues. CDR1 and CDR2 (germline): MNHNS, SASEGT. CDR3 coding DNA: TGTGCCAGCAGTGAATTGGACGGAGCCTACAATGAGCAGTTCTTC. Translating gives CASSELDGAYNEQFF.

The V and J genes are TRBV27 and TRBJ1-6; 8 positions match TRBD1. V gave up 0 bases and J gave up 11 bases; unmatched junction bases: 6. Germline V lookup: CDR1 MNHEY, CDR2 SMNVEV (reference sequence). This CDR3 has 15 residues. This CDR3 is CASSLSWTGRAPLHF. The DNA for the CDR3 is TGTGCCAGCAGTTTATCTTGGACAGGGCGAGCACCCCTCCACTTT.

The chain employs TRBV15 and TRBJ1-2; a possible D gene is TRBD1 (6 bases). V lost 0 bases and J 2 bases, leaving 10 bases between the germline ends. The length of the CDR3 is 15 residues. Germline values: CDR1 LNHNV, CDR2 YYDKDF (reference sequence). Here the CDR3 reads CATSRDLGGNYGYTF. Written as DNA, the CDR3 is TGTGCCACCAGCAGAGATTTAGGGGGGAACTATGGCTACACCTTC.

The chain combines TRBV7-3 with TRBJ2-7; D may be TRBD2 (6 bases). V was clipped by 1 base and J by 6 bases, with 19 bases between them. The CDR3 sequence is 16 residues long. CDR1 SGHTA and CDR2 FQGTGA come from the germline V gene. This chain's CDR3 is CASSLRSTGLAVEQYF. The CDR3 bases are TGTGCCAGCAGCTTAAGGTCCACGGGACTCGCTGTCGAGCAGTACTTC.

The V and J genes are TRBV19 and TRBJ2-2; tentatively, D is TRBD1 (6 bases). The germline V gene encodes CDR1 LNHDA and CDR2 SQIVND (reference sequence). V lost 5 bases and J lost 5, with 15 bases in between. CDR3 size: 15 residues. CDR3: CASSSRDIRTGELFF. The CDR3, as DNA: TGTGCCAGTAGTTCTAGGGACATTAGGACCGGGGAGCTGTTTTTT.

This clone was detected once. The chain combines TRBV13 with TRBJ2-3; D remains unclear. Germline CDR1 PRHDT, CDR2 FYEKMQ (reference sequence). The CDR3 spans 13 residues. The V end was cut by 5 bases, the J end by 5 bases, with 11 bases between. CDR3 in amino acids: CASSHPRKDTQYF. CDR3 DNA sequence: TGTGCCAGCAGCCACCCTAGAAAAGATACGCAGTATTTT.

The chain couples TRBV7-6 to TRBJ2-7; no firm D call. Trimming left V 1 base short and J 0 bases short, with 13 bases between. The CDR3 is made up of 16 amino acids. Germline V gene data show CDR1 as SGHVS and CDR2 as FNYEAQ. CDR3 nucleotide sequence: TGTGCCAGCAGCTTAGAAGGGAACAGACCCTCCTACGAGCAGTACTTC. Residues: CASSLEGNRPSYEQYF.

This chain joins TRBV7-9 and TRBJ2-4; 8 nucleotides agree with TRBD2. With V trimmed by 2 bases and J by 5 bases, 5 bases remained unmatched. CDR1 and CDR2 from the germline V gene are SEHNR and FQNEAQ (reference sequence). This CDR3 comprises 15 residues. CDR3 protein: CASSLRGRLENIQYF. CDR3 coding DNA: TGTGCCAGCAGCTTACGCGGGAGGTTGGAAAACATTCAGTACTTC. Complete variable domain (other parts from reference TRBV7-9 and TRBJ2-4): DTGVSQNPRHKITKRGQNVTFRCDPISEHNRLYWYRQTLGQGPEFLTYFQNEAQLEKSRLLSDRFSAERPKGSFSTLEIQRTEQGDSAMYLCASSLRGRLENIQYFGAGTRLSVL.

The chain carries TRBV5-5 and TRBJ2-7; D unresolved. V lost 4 bases to trimming and J lost 5 bases, with 19 bases between them. CDR3 length: 15 residues. Germline CDR1 reads SGHKS; CDR2 reads YYEKEE (reference sequence). This CDR3 reads CASSDQSGVADEQYF. The CDR3 DNA follows: TGTGCCAGCAGCGACCAAAGTGGTGTTGCGGACGAGCAGTACTTC.

V usage is TRBV2 and J usage is TRBJ2-7; D not resolved. Germline assignment: CDR1 SNHLY and CDR2 FYNNEI. This CDR3 spans 10 amino acids. V lost 3 bases and J 6 bases, leaving 3 bases between the germline ends. Here the CDR3 DNA reads TGTGCCAGCAGTGACCCCGAGCAGTACTTC. It encodes CASSDPEQYF.

The chain uses TRBV19 and TRBJ1-5; TRBD1 is a possible D gene (5 bases). V lost 0 bases, J lost 6 bases, and 12 bases lay in between. The V gene's germline CDR1 is LNHDA and CDR2 SQIVND (reference sequence). CDR3 length equals 15 residues. The CDR3 region is CASSIELGGGQPQHF. The CDR3 nucleotides are TGTGCCAGTAGTATAGAGTTGGGGGGAGGTCAGCCCCAGCATTTT.

V gene TRBV6-5 combines with J gene TRBJ2-5; possibly TRBD1 for D (6 bases). The V end was cut by 6 bases, the J end by 1 base, with 12 bases between. Germline loops: CDR1 MNHEY, CDR2 SVGAGI. The CDR3 spans 14 residues. The CDR3 is CASRLTTGQETQYF. The CDR3 DNA is TGTGCCAGCAGGTTAACGACAGGCCAAGAGACCCAGTACTTC.

J is TRBJ2-1 and V is TRBV9; either TRBD1 or TRBD2 may fit D (5 bases each). V shed 4 bases and J shed 7 bases, with 15 bases lying between them. Germline CDR1 and CDR2: SGDLS and YYNGEE. The CDR3 contains 14 residues. The CDR3 DNA is TGTGCCAGCAGCCAGCGTCCAGAGGGGAATGAGCAGTTCTTC. Its translation is CASSQRPEGNEQFF.

CDR3 region: CASSLVQDYNSPLHF. CDR3 in DNA: TGTGCCAGCAGTTTAGTCCAGGATTATAATTCACCCCTCCACTTT. The rearrangement uses TRBV27 and TRBJ1-6; D not resolved. The CDR3 is 15 amino acids. Germline lookup yields CDR1 MNHEY and CDR2 SMNVEV (reference sequence). Trimming took 2 bases from V and 4 from J, leaving 9 bases between them.

The chain recombines TRBV11-2 with TRBJ2-3; D is unclear. The germline CDR1 and CDR2 sequences are SGHAT and FQNNGV. This CDR3 region has 18 residues. The V and J ends lost 4 bases and 0 bases respectively, with 20 bases between them. The DNA of the CDR3 is TGTGCCAGCAGCTCCATAGTGGACCCGCCACCTAGCACAGATACGCAGTATTTT. This codes for CASSSIVDPPPSTDTQYF.

V is TRBV5-1 and J is TRBJ2-7; possible D gene TRBD1, 6 bases. Germline V CDR1 and CDR2: SGHRS, YFSETQ. V gave up 2 bases and J gave up 5 bases, with 17 bases separating them. The CDR3 has 15 residues. CDR3 nucleotide sequence: TGCGCCAGCAGCTTCAGACAGGCCCAGGGGCACGAGCAGTACTTC. Encoded protein: CASSFRQAQGHEQYF.

This chain uses TRBV6-5 with TRBJ2-3, with 8 bases fitting TRBD2. The CDR3 contains 15 residues. The J segment lost 6 bases and the V segment lost 0 bases, leaving 5 bases of the junction unmatched. The germline V gene has CDR1 MNHEY and CDR2 SVGAGI. CDR3 sequence: CASSYSAGGPDTQYF. CDR3 sequence (DNA): TGTGCCAGCAGTTACTCTGCGGGGGGCCCCGATACGCAGTATTTT.